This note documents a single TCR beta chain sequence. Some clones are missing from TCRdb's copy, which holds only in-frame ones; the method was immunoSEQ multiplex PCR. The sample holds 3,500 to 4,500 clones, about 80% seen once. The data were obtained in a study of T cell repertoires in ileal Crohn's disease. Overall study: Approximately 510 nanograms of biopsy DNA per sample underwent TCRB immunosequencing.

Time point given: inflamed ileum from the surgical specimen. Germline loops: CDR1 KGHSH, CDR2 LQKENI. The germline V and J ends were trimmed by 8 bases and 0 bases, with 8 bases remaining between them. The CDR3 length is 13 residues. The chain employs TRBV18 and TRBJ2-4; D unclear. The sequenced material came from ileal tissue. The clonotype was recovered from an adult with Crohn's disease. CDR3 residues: CASVALAKNIQYF. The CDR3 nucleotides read TGTGCCAGCGTCGCACTAGCCAAAAACATTCAGTACTTC.